This passage covers 3 T cell receptor beta chains from one sample sequenced in a study of blood T cell repertoires in COVID-19. The method was immunoSEQ multiplex PCR; TCRdb's version includes in-frame clones alone and lacks a portion of them. The sample lists hundreds of thousands of clones, more than 70% occurring once. The sample comprised PBMCs or T cells enriched from blood (not recorded which). These receptors were taken from a woman aged 40 to 50 with acute COVID-19.

This chain links TRBV14 with TRBJ1-3, with 10 bases identical to TRBD1. The CDR3 has 16 amino acids. Germline trimming cut 1 base from V and 1 base from J; bases unmatched to any gene: 1. Germline V gives CDR1 SGHDN, CDR2 FVKESK. CDR3 sequence (DNA): TGTGCCAGCAGCCAAGGACAGGGGGCGTCTGGAAACACCATATATTTT. This encodes CASSQGQGASGNTIYF.

The chain couples TRBV29-1 to TRBJ1-5; unclear D gene. This CDR3 is 12 amino acids long. V was shortened by 6 bases and J by 3 bases, with 9 bases between the two germline ends. The germline CDR1 and CDR2 sequences are SQVTM and ANQGSEA. The CDR3 protein is CSVRKANQPQHF. The CDR3 DNA follows: TGCAGCGTGCGAAAAGCCAATCAGCCCCAGCATTTT.

This clone was picked up one time. This chain uses TRBV2 with TRBJ2-5, with a possible D match to TRBD1 (5 bases). V lost 5 bases and J lost 5, with 18 bases in between. Germline V gives CDR1 SNHLY, CDR2 FYNNEI. The CDR3 runs to 15 residues. DNA of the CDR3: TGTGCCAGCAGTCCCGAATCAGGGTGGATGGAGACCCAGTACTTC. Amino acids: CASSPESGWMETQYF.